What follows are 19 T cell receptor beta chains derived from one specimen sequenced in a study of PD-L1 blockade in urothelial cancer. Time point defined: pretreatment peripheral blood. The protocol was immunoSEQ multiplex PCR, while the TCRdb copy is restricted to in-frame clones and leaves out a portion. The sample includes over 65,000 clones, roughly nine tenths of them seen just once. The sample in question was PBMCs, obtained around atezolizumab (anti-PD-L1) treatment. The receptors stem from a man aged 65-85 years with urothelial cancer.

The CDR3 protein is CASSPGDNQPQHF. The CDR3 DNA is TGCGCCAGCAGCCCAGGGGACAATCAGCCCCAGCATTTT. The genes are TRBV5-1 and TRBJ1-5; tentative D call: TRBD1 (6 bases). Germline V gene lookup returns CDR1 SGHRS and CDR2 YFSETQ. The CDR3 totals 13 residues. Deletions cut 4 bases from V and 3 bases from J, with 8 bases between.

This sequence joins TRBV27 and TRBJ2-7; 10 bases line up with TRBD2. CDR3 length equals 14 residues. The V gene's germline CDR1 is MNHEY and CDR2 SMNVEV (reference sequence). Germline trimming cut 3 bases from V and 5 bases from J; bases unmatched to any gene: 4. CDR3 sequence: CASSLGSGRHEQYF. DNA for the CDR3: TGTGCCAGCAGTTTGGGTAGCGGGAGGCACGAGCAGTACTTC.

This clone was detected a few times. The genes are TRBV19 and TRBJ1-5; possibly TRBD1 for D (6 bases). Germline lookup yields CDR1 LNHDA and CDR2 SQIVND (reference sequence). The length of the CDR3 is 15 residues. The V gene lost 4 bases and the J gene lost 2 bases, with 12 bases spanning the gap. CDR3 nucleotide sequence: TGTGCCAGTAGTAACTCAGGGGTCGGCAATCAGCCCCAGCATTTT. This sequence encodes CASSNSGVGNQPQHF. The full variable domain, its missing parts supplied by reference TRBV19 and TRBJ1-5, is DGGITQSPKYLFRKEGQNVTLSCEQNLNHDAMYWYRQDPGQGLRLIYYSQIVNDFQKGDIAEGYSVSREKKESFPLTVTSAQKNPTAFYLCASSNSGVGNQPQHFGDGTRLSIL.

V gene TRBV12-5 combines with J gene TRBJ2-5; TRBD2 matches at 14 bases. Trimming took 0 bases from V and 4 from J; bases not matched to a gene: 4. CDR3 size: 17 residues. Germline V gene sequence: CDR1 LGHNT, CDR2 FRNRAP. CDR3 loop: CASGLVKGLAGVETQYF. The CDR3 DNA reads as TGTGCTAGTGGTTTGGTAAAGGGACTAGCGGGAGTAGAGACCCAGTACTTC. The full variable domain, rest sourced from reference TRBV12-5 and TRBJ2-5, is DARVTQTPRHKVTEMGQEVTMRCQPILGHNTVFWYRQTMMQGLELLAYFRNRAPLDDSGMPKDRFSAEMPDATLATLKIQPSEPRDSAVYFCASGLVKGLAGVETQYFGPGTRLLVL.

This chain connects TRBV5-1 to TRBJ2-7, with 9 bases matching TRBD2. CDR1 is SGHRS, CDR2 YFSETQ, per germline. The CDR3 has 18 residues. The V and J ends lost 8 bases and 3 bases, in that order; junction bases with no gene match: 21. The CDR3 bases are TGCGCCAGGCGGGGCGGACGGATAAGTCTAGCGGGAATCTACGAGCAGTACTTC. It yields the protein CARRGGRISLAGIYEQYF.

The gene calls are TRBV10-3 and TRBJ2-3; 7 bases fit TRBD2. The CDR3 runs 14 residues. CDR1 is ENHRY and CDR2 is SYGVKD in the germline V gene. V lost 2 bases, J lost 1 base, and 0 bases stayed unmatched. DNA of the CDR3: TGTGCCATCAGTGAGCGGGAGGGCACAGATACGCAGTATTTT. The encoded protein is CAISEREGTDTQYF.

The chain recombines TRBV5-1 with TRBJ2-7, with 7 positions matching TRBD1. The V segment lost 4 bases and the J segment 4 bases; nucleotides outside the gene matches: 5. The CDR3 is 13 residues long. Germline V gene lookup returns CDR1 SGHRS and CDR2 YFSETQ. DNA of the CDR3: TGCGCCAGCAGCCAAGGACAGGTATACGAGCAGTACTTC. As protein: CASSQGQVYEQYF.

The chain is built from TRBV7-6 and TRBJ2-7; D unclear. V lost 0 bases, J lost 3 bases, and 12 bases lay in between. Germline CDR1 and CDR2: SGHVS and FNYEAQ. CDR3 length equals 15 residues. This CDR3 reads CASSLAPALFYEQYF. The CDR3 DNA is TGTGCCAGCAGCTTAGCCCCTGCCCTATTCTACGAGCAGTACTTC.

The chain has TRBV6-1 and TRBJ2-3; no definite D call. Germline V lookup: CDR1 MNHNS, CDR2 SASEGT. This CDR3 has 14 amino acids. V lost 2 bases to trimming and J lost 6 bases, with 12 bases between them. The CDR3 sequence: CASSERSLVDTQYF. CDR3 DNA sequence: TGTGCCAGCAGTGAACGGTCTCTGGTGGATACGCAGTATTTT.

The chain is built from TRBV6-5 and TRBJ2-1, with 8 bases matching TRBD2. The CDR3 has 12 amino acids. Germline loops: CDR1 MNHEY, CDR2 SVGAGI. The J segment lost 16 bases and the V segment lost 6 bases, leaving 11 bases of the junction unmatched. CDR3 bases: TGTGCCAGCAGCTCGGCGACTAGCGACTCTTTCTTC. It codes for CASSSATSDSFF.

The chain carries TRBV5-5 and TRBJ2-1; maybe TRBD2 (6 bases). Trimming pared 4 bases from V and 7 bases from J, leaving 15 bases between. Germline CDR1 and CDR2: SGHKS and YYEKEE (reference sequence). The CDR3 sequence is 14 residues long. The CDR3 DNA is TGTGCCAGCAGCGGGAGACTAGGAGGGAATGAGCAGTTCTTC. Translated: CASSGRLGGNEQFF.

CDR3 nucleotide sequence: TGTGCCAGCAGAGGATGGTGGCGGGGAGACTACGAGCAGTACTTC. This codes for CASRGWWRGDYEQYF. This chain links TRBV28 with TRBJ2-7; tentative D call: TRBD2 (6 bases). V lost 6 bases to trimming and J lost 3 bases, with 18 bases between them. Germline V gene lookup returns CDR1 MDHEN and CDR2 SYDVKM. The CDR3 sequence is 15 residues long.

CDR3 sequence reads: CASTPDRARSGANVLTF. In DNA form, the CDR3 reads TGTGCCAGCACTCCAGACAGGGCCCGCTCTGGGGCCAACGTCCTGACTTTC. V and J are TRBV2 and TRBJ2-6; 7 positions agree with TRBD1. The CDR3 totals 17 residues. Trimming took 7 bases from V and 0 from J; bases not matched to a gene: 9. Germline-derived CDR1 and CDR2 are SNHLY and FYNNEI.

The chain joins TRBV5-8 to TRBJ2-3, with 7 bases matching TRBD2. This CDR3 region has 15 residues. The junction had 8 bases not matched to a gene; V was cut back by 6 bases and J by 1 base. CDR1 is SGHTS and CDR2 is YDEGEE in the germline V gene. CDR3 bases: TGTGCCAGCATCCGGGTCCTAGCGGGCACAGATACGCAGTATTTT. Translation: CASIRVLAGTDTQYF.

This sequence joins TRBV28 and TRBJ1-1; the match to TRBD1 covers 9 bases. There are 13 residues in the CDR3. J gave up 7 bases and V 6 bases, and 6 bases lay outside the gene matches. Looked up from germline, CDR1 is MDHEN and CDR2 is SYDVKM. In DNA, the CDR3 is TGTGCCAGCAGCAGGACAGGGGCTGGTGAAGCTTTCTTT. This sequence encodes CASSRTGAGEAFF.

This chain joins TRBV19 and TRBJ1-5, with a possible D match to TRBD1 (5 bases). V lost 5 bases to trimming and J lost 7 bases, with 18 bases between them. From germline, CDR1 is LNHDA and CDR2 SQIVND (reference sequence). The CDR3 contains 15 residues. DNA of the CDR3: TGTGCCAGTAGTCCATACCCCAGGGATAGACAGCCCCAGCATTTT. Residues: CASSPYPRDRQPQHF.

The chain has TRBV6-5 and TRBJ1-2; 8 bases are a match to TRBD1. This CDR3 is 14 amino acids long. The germline V gene has CDR1 MNHEY and CDR2 SVGAGI. The ends lost 6 bases at V and 4 bases at J; junction bases unmatched: 7. CDR3 residues: CASSKQGVVYGYTF. Here the CDR3 DNA reads TGTGCCAGCAGCAAACAGGGGGTCGTCTATGGCTACACCTTC.

In DNA form, the CDR3 reads TGTGCCAGCAGCTACTCCGGGACACCAAATGAAAAACTGTTTTTT. Its translation: CASSYSGTPNEKLFF. The chain employs TRBV9 and TRBJ1-4; a weak D match, TRBD1 (6 bases). The V gene's germline CDR1 is SGDLS and CDR2 YYNGEE. The CDR3 is 15 residues long. V lost 4 bases and J 5 bases, leaving 15 bases between the germline ends.

The rearrangement uses TRBV5-4 and TRBJ2-3; 8 nucleotides line up with TRBD2. Germline assignment: CDR1 SGHNT and CDR2 YYREEE (reference sequence). With 0 bases clipped from V and 1 base from J, the junction kept 7 bases outside the gene matches. This CDR3 has 17 amino acids. DNA for the CDR3: TGTGCCAGCAGCTTGGGACTAGCGAGCCCTGGCACAGATACGCAGTATTTT. Amino acid sequence: CASSLGLASPGTDTQYF.